These 27 T cell receptor beta chains were all obtained from the same sample, sequenced in a study of T-cell reconstitution after alpha-beta-depleted transplantation in children. The library targeted TCRbeta and was prepared with unique molecular identifiers. TCRdb independently ran MiXCR on the PCR reads; one entry per CDR3 protein. The sample includes roughly 500,000 distinct CDR3 sequences, roughly 33% of them seen just once. The material was PBMCs from the stem cell graft donor, obtained from the stem cell graft. Receptors were obtained from a human donor who donated a stem cell graft to a child with aplastic anemia.

The chain uses TRBV5-1 and TRBJ1-1; D may be TRBD1 (6 bases). V was cut by 5 bases and J by 1 base, with 12 bases left in between. In germline, CDR1 is SGHRS, CDR2 YFSETQ. CDR3 length: 14 amino acids. The CDR3 is CASSERTENTEAFF. Here the CDR3 DNA reads TGCGCCAGCAGTGAAAGGACAGAGAACACTGAAGCTTTCTTT.

There are a few counts of this clonotype. The V call is TRBV7-2, the J call TRBJ2-3, with D possibly being TRBD2 (5 bases). Per the germline V gene, CDR1 is SGHTA and CDR2 is FQGNSA. The CDR3 is made up of 16 amino acids. V was pared by 0 bases and J by 0 bases, with 10 bases between. The DNA of the CDR3 is TGTGCCAGCAGCTTAGCCGGGGTATTAAGCACAGATACGCAGTATTTT. This translates into CASSLAGVLSTDTQYF.

The chain has TRBV24-1 and TRBJ2-5; 14 nucleotides agree with TRBD2. Germline assignment: CDR1 KGHDR and CDR2 SFDVKD. The CDR3 runs to 20 residues. After removal of 0 bases from V and 2 bases from J, the junction contained 10 bases not matched to a gene. This CDR3 is CATSDLPRGTSGRGQETQYF. The CDR3 nucleotides read TGTGCCACCAGTGATTTGCCCAGAGGGACTAGCGGGAGAGGGCAAGAGACCCAGTACTTC.

This chain uses TRBV20-1 with TRBJ1-1; D gene unclear. The CDR3 contains 14 residues. Germline V gene lookup returns CDR1 DFQATT and CDR2 SNEGSKA (reference sequence). Trimming cost V 6 bases and J 0 bases, with 14 bases left between them. The chain's CDR3 is CSANRELMNTEAFF. CDR3 sequence (DNA): TGCAGTGCGAACCGGGAGCTAATGAACACTGAAGCTTTCTTT.

This clonotype was detected only a few times. The rearrangement uses TRBV5-1 and TRBJ1-1; D may be TRBD1 (6 bases). V lost 3 bases, J lost 4 bases, and 13 bases lay in between. The CDR3 covers 14 residues. Germline-derived CDR1 and CDR2 are SGHRS and YFSETQ. The CDR3: CASSSDRSATEAFF. The CDR3 nucleotides are TGCGCCAGCAGCTCGGACAGATCCGCCACTGAAGCTTTCTTT. The variable domain in full, completed from reference TRBV5-1 and TRBJ1-1, reads KAGVTQTPRYLIKTRGQQVTLSCSPISGHRSVSWYQQTPGQGLQFLFEYFSETQRNKGNFPGRFSGRQFSNSRSEMNVSTLELGDSALYLCASSSDRSATEAFFGQGTRLTVV.

In this sample, this clonotype turned up a few times. The rearrangement links TRBV18 to TRBJ2-1, with TRBD1 matching 7 bases. The V gene end was trimmed by 1 base and the J gene end by 9 bases; junction bases not matched to a gene: 3. CDR3 length: 13 amino acids. CDR1 and CDR2 (germline): KGHSH, LQKENI. DNA for the CDR3: TGTGCCAGCTCACCACGACAGGGCCCTGAGCAGTTCTTC. Translating it yields CASSPRQGPEQFF.

The gene calls are TRBV20-1 and TRBJ1-1, with a tentative D call TRBD1 (5 bases). Germline CDR1 and CDR2: DFQATT and SNEGSKA (reference sequence). CDR3 length: 15 residues. The V and J ends lost 5 bases and 3 bases respectively, with 19 bases between them. DNA of the CDR3: TGCAGTGCTCCTAAACCCTGGGACGGCGACACTGAAGCTTTCTTT. Its translation: CSAPKPWDGDTEAFF.

This chain uses TRBV11-2 with TRBJ2-7, with 9 nucleotides matching TRBD2. After removal of 1 base from V and 2 bases from J, the junction contained 9 bases not matched to a gene. The germline V gene encodes CDR1 SGHAT and CDR2 FQNNGV. The CDR3 has 17 amino acids. CDR3 bases: TGTGCCAGCAGCTTAGTCGGTAGCGGGAGTAGCACCTACGAGCAGTACGTC. This codes for CASSLVGSGSSTYEQYV.

The rearrangement links TRBV30 to TRBJ1-5; 9 bases align to TRBD1. The CDR3 is 15 amino acids. Germline CDR1 GTSNPN, CDR2 SVGIG (reference sequence). Trimming cost V 2 bases and J 5 bases; bases outside gene matches: 7. CDR3 loop: CAWSTGTGFDQPQHF. Here the CDR3 DNA reads TGTGCCTGGAGTACCGGGACAGGGTTCGATCAGCCCCAGCATTTT.

This clonotype was seen more than once but under ten times. CDR3 nucleotides: TGCAGTGCTCGAGCGGATCCAAACACCGGGGAGCTGTTTTTT. This sequence encodes CSARADPNTGELFF. This chain links TRBV20-1 with TRBJ2-2; D possibly corresponds to TRBD2 (5 bases). Trimming cost V 5 bases and J 2 bases, with 12 bases left between them. The CDR3 has 14 amino acids. Germline loops: CDR1 DFQATT, CDR2 SNEGSKA (reference sequence).

The V and J genes are TRBV12-3 or TRBV12-4 and TRBJ2-1, with 7 bases fitting TRBD2. After removal of 6 bases from V and 3 bases from J, the junction contained 8 bases not matched to a gene. This CDR3 region has 15 residues. The CDR3 reads CASSLSGDFYNEQFF. CDR3 DNA sequence: TGTGCCAGCAGCCTGAGCGGGGATTTCTACAATGAGCAGTTCTTC.

The J gene is TRBJ2-5, the V gene TRBV14, with D perhaps matching TRBD1 (5 bases). Germline V CDR1 and CDR2: SGHDN, FVKESK. The CDR3 has 14 residues. The V and J ends lost 4 bases and 5 bases respectively, with 14 bases between them. CDR3: CASSRRQIGETQYF. CDR3 nucleotide sequence: TGTGCCAGCAGCCGGCGACAGATAGGGGAGACCCAGTACTTC. Together with reference TRBV14 and TRBJ2-5, the CDR3 gives the full variable domain: EAGVTQFPSHSVIEKGQTVTLRCDPISGHDNLYWYRRVMGKEIKFLLHFVKESKQDESGMPNNRFLAERTGGTYSTLKVQPAELEDSGVYFCASSRRQIGETQYFGPGTRLLVL.

The DNA of the CDR3 is TGTGCCAGCAGTTACAAACAGGGTGGCTACACCTTC. It specifies CASSYKQGGYTF. J is TRBJ1-2 and V is TRBV6-6, with D possibly being TRBD1 (6 bases). The germline V and J ends were trimmed by 2 bases and 7 bases, with 8 bases remaining between them. CDR1 and CDR2 from the germline V gene are MNHNY and SVGAGI (reference sequence). The CDR3 is 12 residues long.

This clonotype appeared a few times. V gene TRBV9 combines with J gene TRBJ1-1; 10 bases map to TRBD1. This CDR3 has 15 residues. CDR1 SGDLS and CDR2 YYNGEE come from the germline V gene. J lost 4 bases, V lost 4 bases, and 7 bases had no gene match. CDR3 nucleotide sequence: TGTGCCAGCAGCTCGCGGACAGGGGGAGGCACTGAAGCTTTCTTT. Encoded protein: CASSSRTGGGTEAFF.

This clonotype was seen only once. V gene TRBV12-3 or TRBV12-4 combines with J gene TRBJ1-1; 8 bases match TRBD1. Trimming cost V 1 base and J 6 bases; bases outside gene matches: 16. The CDR3 extends over 18 amino acids. CDR3 residues: CASSLGLGLTGVNPEAFF. The CDR3 DNA is TGTGCCAGCAGTTTAGGTTTGGGATTGACAGGGGTAAACCCTGAAGCTTTCTTT.

CDR3 sequence (DNA): TGTGCCAGCAGCCATTTTGGTGCTAGCGGGCCCACAGATACGCAGTATTTT. Protein sequence: CASSHFGASGPTDTQYF. The J gene is TRBJ2-3, the V gene TRBV4-2; TRBD2 aligns across 8 bases. CDR3 length equals 17 residues. Trimming took 3 bases from V and 2 from J; bases not matched to a gene: 10. In germline, CDR1 is LGHNA, CDR2 YNFKEQ.

The gene calls are TRBV20-1 and TRBJ2-7, with D uncertain. From germline, CDR1 is DFQATT and CDR2 SNEGSKA (reference sequence). With 1 base removed from V and 0 bases from J, the gap between germline ends came to 13 bases. This CDR3 is 15 amino acids long. This CDR3 reads CSARAPWESSYEQYF. The CDR3 bases are TGCAGTGCTAGAGCGCCGTGGGAAAGCTCCTACGAGCAGTACTTC.

Points on this clonotype: Mismatch with germline at one junction end may stem from a read error. The V call is TRBV11-1, the J call TRBJ2-1; 13 bases agree with TRBD2. Looked up from germline, CDR1 is SGHAT and CDR2 is FQDESV (reference sequence). The CDR3 extends over 15 amino acids. CDR3: CASSVALAGGPRQFF. CDR3 in DNA: TGTGCCAGCAGCGTAGCACTAGCGGGAGGGCCGAGGCAGTTCTTC.

The chain employs TRBV18 and TRBJ2-6; D is uncertain. Trimming cost V 3 bases and J 0 bases, with 12 bases left between them. CDR3 length: 17 amino acids. Germline assignment: CDR1 KGHSH and CDR2 LQKENI. The chain's CDR3 is CASSPISTGSGANVLTF. CDR3 DNA: TGTGCCAGCTCACCGATCTCGACGGGCTCTGGGGCCAACGTCCTGACTTTC.

V gene TRBV7-2 combines with J gene TRBJ1-1; D remains ambiguous. The CDR3 has 15 residues. V was pared by 5 bases and J by 7 bases, with 20 bases between. The germline V gene has CDR1 SGHTA and CDR2 FQGNSA. The CDR3 bases are TGTGCCAGCAGCCCCAAATCGGGGTTTCCCCATGAAGCTTTCTTT. It encodes CASSPKSGFPHEAFF.

The V gene is TRBV21-1, the J gene TRBJ1-5. TRBV21-1 is marked as a pseudogene. The CDR3 extends over 12 amino acids. CDR3 DNA: TGTGCCAGCAGCAAAAAGGGTCAGCCCCAGCATTTT. Amino acid sequence: CASSKKGQPQHF.

Concerning this clonotype itself: Sequence at one end of the junction differs from germline and may be a read error. CDR3 DNA: TGTGCCAGCAGCCCCTACGGAGGGAGATATTTCTCTGGGGCCAACGGCCTGACTTTC. Translated: CASSPYGGRYFSGANGLTF. The chain carries TRBV11-2 and TRBJ2-6; D may be TRBD2 (6 bases). This CDR3 has 19 amino acids. CDR1 SGHAT and CDR2 FQNNGV come from the germline V gene.

This clonotype came up a few times. This rearrangement joins TRBV6-2 or TRBV6-3 to TRBJ2-1; 7 nucleotides align to TRBD2. V dropped 7 bases and J dropped 7; count of bases not matched to a gene: 4. Germline V gene lookup returns CDR1 MNHEY and CDR2 SVGEGT. The CDR3 has 12 residues. As DNA, the CDR3 is TGTGCCAGCACCGGACTAGTAAATGAGCAGTTCTTC. Protein product: CASTGLVNEQFF.

The rearrangement joins TRBV21-1 to TRBJ2-7; the table names TRBD1, a call not compared with the DNA. TRBV21-1 constitutes a pseudogene. This CDR3 comprises 16 residues. In DNA form, the CDR3 reads TGTGCCAGCAGCGTACCTACAGGGGTTTTTTCCTACGAGCAGTACGTC. This sequence encodes CASSVPTGVFSYEQYV.

This chain joins TRBV12-3 or TRBV12-4 and TRBJ1-2; D not certain. The CDR3 runs to 13 residues. Trimming stripped 3 bases from V and 7 bases from J, with 12 bases between. CDR3 in DNA: TGTGCCAGCAGTTTTGCCAGGCTTCGTGGCTACACCTTC. Its translation: CASSFARLRGYTF.

In its sample, this clonotype was seen a few times. The chain joins TRBV6-5 to TRBJ1-3; D not certain. Germline-derived CDR1 and CDR2 are MNHEY and SVGAGI. V lost 4 bases to trimming and J lost 2 bases, with 12 bases between them. The CDR3 spans 15 residues. CDR3 nucleotide sequence: TGTGCCAGCAGTTTTAAGATGTATGCTGGAAACACCATATATTTT. It encodes CASSFKMYAGNTIYF.

The chain carries TRBV27 and TRBJ1-3; unclear D gene. Germline V lookup: CDR1 MNHEY, CDR2 SMNVEV (reference sequence). The CDR3 runs to 17 residues. Trimming removed 6 bases from V and 0 bases from J, with 18 bases in between. The CDR3 DNA reads TGTGCCAGCAGGACGGGGAGGCTTTTTCTCTCTGGAAACACCATATATTTT. Translation: CASRTGRLFLSGNTIYF.